This entry lists 8 T cell receptor beta chains sequenced from one sample in a study of cytomegalovirus exposure and HLA in healthy donors. With 60 Vbeta and 13 Jbeta primers, the PCR was carried out. Sequencing was performed with immunoSEQ multiplex PCR; in TCRdb, only in-frame clones are kept and a portion is missing. This sample has around 150,000 clones, with roughly 66% found just once. The specimen sequenced was PBMCs. Receptors were obtained from an older woman in good health and CMV-seronegative.

This chain joins TRBV14 and TRBJ2-2; 7 nucleotides agree with TRBD1. Losses at the gene ends were 1 base for V and 1 base for J; bases not matched to a gene: 18. Germline CDR1 and CDR2: SGHDN and FVKESK. This CDR3 comprises 21 residues. The CDR3 DNA reads TGTGCCAGCAGCCAAGTTCTCGGGTTCCAAAGATGGACAGGGAACACCGGGGAGCTGTTTTTT. As protein: CASSQVLGFQRWTGNTGELFF.

V is TRBV6-1 and J is TRBJ1-2; 7 bases are shared with TRBD1. This CDR3 contains 14 residues. V was pared by 5 bases and J by 1 base, with 4 bases of the junction left unmatched. Per the germline V gene, CDR1 is MNHNS and CDR2 is SASEGT. The CDR3 DNA sequence: TGTGCCAGCAGTCGACAGGGAAATAACTATGGCTACACCTTC. Protein sequence: CASSRQGNNYGYTF.

This chain joins TRBV9 and TRBJ2-5, with D perhaps matching TRBD2 (7 bases). The CDR3 is 16 amino acids. V lost 3 bases and J lost 2, with 17 bases in between. Per germline, CDR1 SGDLS and CDR2 YYNGEE. CDR3 amino acids: CASSGGGRDGQETQYF. As DNA, the CDR3 is TGTGCCAGCAGCGGAGGGGGGAGGGACGGACAAGAGACCCAGTACTTC. Combining the CDR3 with reference TRBV9 and TRBJ2-5 gives the whole variable domain DSGVTQTPKHLITATGQRVTLRCSPRSGDLSVYWYQQSLDQGLQFLIQYYNGEERAKGNILERFSAQQFPDLHSELNLSSLELGDSALYFCASSGGGRDGQETQYFGPGTRLLVL.

This clone was counted a few times. This rearrangement joins TRBV20-1 to TRBJ2-7, with 10 bases that match TRBD2. This CDR3 is 11 amino acids long. Germline CDR1 is DFQATT and CDR2 is SNEGSKA (reference sequence). The ends lost 7 bases at V and 7 bases at J; junction bases unmatched: 4. DNA of the CDR3: TGCAGTGTCGAGCGGGGGGGAGAGCAGTACTTC. This gives the protein CSVERGGEQYF.

With respect to this clone: Other DNA variants within this sample encode the same CDR3. This rearrangement joins TRBV5-4 to TRBJ2-7; maybe TRBD1 (6 bases). CDR1 is SGHNT, CDR2 YYREEE, per germline (reference sequence). The CDR3 runs 13 residues. The ends were cut back, 4 bases at V and 5 bases at J, with 13 bases in the middle. CDR3 DNA: TGTGCCAGCAGCCAACAGGGATGGAACGAGCAGTACTTC. This gives the protein CASSQQGWNEQYF.

This chain uses TRBV29-1 with TRBJ1-2; weak D call: TRBD1 (6 bases). V dropped 4 bases and J dropped 2 bases, with 8 bases sitting between them. The CDR3 runs to 12 residues. Germline CDR1 reads SQVTM; CDR2 reads ANQGSEA. CDR3 amino acids: CSVGGLNYGYTF. In DNA, the CDR3 is TGCAGCGTTGGGGGGCTGAACTATGGCTACACCTTC.

The CDR3, as DNA: TGTGCCAGCAGTCCCTCGCTCGGGGCTAATGAAAAACTGTTTTTT. As protein: CASSPSLGANEKLFF. The chain has TRBV28 and TRBJ1-4; D call uncertain. CDR1 MDHEN and CDR2 SYDVKM come from the germline V gene. The CDR3 covers 15 residues. Trimming shortened V by 5 bases and J by 3 bases, and 13 bases separated the two germline ends.

V is TRBV2 and J is TRBJ1-5, with D possibly being TRBD1 (5 bases). The CDR3 runs to 15 residues. Trimming cost V 5 bases and J 2 bases, with 13 bases left between them. The germline V gene encodes CDR1 SNHLY and CDR2 FYNNEI. In nucleotides, the CDR3 is TGTGCCAGCAGTAGCAGATGGGGGGGCAATCAGCCCCAGCATTTT. Protein: CASSSRWGGNQPQHF.